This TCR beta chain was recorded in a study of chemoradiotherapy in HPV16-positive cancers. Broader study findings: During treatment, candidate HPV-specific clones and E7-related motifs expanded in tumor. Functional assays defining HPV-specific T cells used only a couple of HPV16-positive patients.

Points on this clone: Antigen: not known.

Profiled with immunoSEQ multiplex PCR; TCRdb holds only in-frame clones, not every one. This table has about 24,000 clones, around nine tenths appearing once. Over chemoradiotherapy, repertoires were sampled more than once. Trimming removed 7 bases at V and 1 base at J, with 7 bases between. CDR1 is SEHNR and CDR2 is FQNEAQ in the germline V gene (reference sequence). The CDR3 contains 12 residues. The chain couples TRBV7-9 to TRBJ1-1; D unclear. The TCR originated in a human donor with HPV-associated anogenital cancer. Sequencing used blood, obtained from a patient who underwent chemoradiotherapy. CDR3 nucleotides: TGTGCCAGCACCCCAGGGAACACTGAAGCTTTCTTT. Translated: CASTPGNTEAFF.